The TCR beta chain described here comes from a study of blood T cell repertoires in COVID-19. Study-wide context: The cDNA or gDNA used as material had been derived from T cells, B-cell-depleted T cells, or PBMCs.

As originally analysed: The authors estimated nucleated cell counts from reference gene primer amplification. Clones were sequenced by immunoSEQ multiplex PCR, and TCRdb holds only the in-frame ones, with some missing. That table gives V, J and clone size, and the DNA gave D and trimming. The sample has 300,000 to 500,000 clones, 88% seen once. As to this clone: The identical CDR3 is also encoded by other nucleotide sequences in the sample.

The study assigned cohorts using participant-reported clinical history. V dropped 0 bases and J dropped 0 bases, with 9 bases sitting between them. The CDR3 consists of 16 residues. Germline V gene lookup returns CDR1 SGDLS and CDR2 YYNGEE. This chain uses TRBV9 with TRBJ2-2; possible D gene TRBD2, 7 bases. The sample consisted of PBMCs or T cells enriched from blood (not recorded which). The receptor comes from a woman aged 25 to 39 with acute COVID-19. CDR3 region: CASSVAGGANTGELFF. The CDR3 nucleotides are TGTGCCAGCAGCGTAGCGGGGGGCGCGAACACCGGGGAGCTGTTTTTT.